This TCR beta chain was identified in a study of regulatory T cells in long-lasting Graves disease. This clonotype was recorded many times. Its antigen is still unknown. The TCR beta library used iRepertoire HTBI primers with Arm-PCR amplification of CDR3. TCRdb reanalysed the multiplex PCR reads using MiXCR and keeps one entry per CDR3 protein. The table lists 500,000 or so distinct CDR3 sequences, 15% to 20% of them singletons, with 10% to 15% in the top ten. Germline lookup yields CDR1 DFQATT and CDR2 SNEGSKA (reference sequence). The V and J ends lost 0 bases and 8 bases, in that order; junction bases with no gene match: 14. This CDR3 is built from 19 residues. Time point: newly diagnosed GD, antithyroid drugs for less than 3 months. The TCR library was made from RNA extracted from PBMCs. General observations from the study: Persistent disease favored TRBV28, TRBJ1-2 and TRBJ2-5. Persistent patients shared more public clonotypes (about 3,000) than newly diagnosed patients (about 1,000).

This sample also appeared in a second study, on T cells in Graves' hyperthyroidism and ophthalmopathy.

Here the sequenced sample was peripheral blood mononuclear cells (PBMCs), taken at new diagnosis, from a patient treated with antithyroid drugs. This rearrangement joins TRBV20-1 to TRBJ2-1; 15 bases map to TRBD2. This receptor was identified in a man in his forties with Graves disease. DNA for the CDR3: TGCAGTGCTAGAGATAGGGGTTGGACTAGCGGGAGGGCCGCGGATGAGCAGTTCTTC. Amino acid sequence: CSARDRGWTSGRAADEQFF.